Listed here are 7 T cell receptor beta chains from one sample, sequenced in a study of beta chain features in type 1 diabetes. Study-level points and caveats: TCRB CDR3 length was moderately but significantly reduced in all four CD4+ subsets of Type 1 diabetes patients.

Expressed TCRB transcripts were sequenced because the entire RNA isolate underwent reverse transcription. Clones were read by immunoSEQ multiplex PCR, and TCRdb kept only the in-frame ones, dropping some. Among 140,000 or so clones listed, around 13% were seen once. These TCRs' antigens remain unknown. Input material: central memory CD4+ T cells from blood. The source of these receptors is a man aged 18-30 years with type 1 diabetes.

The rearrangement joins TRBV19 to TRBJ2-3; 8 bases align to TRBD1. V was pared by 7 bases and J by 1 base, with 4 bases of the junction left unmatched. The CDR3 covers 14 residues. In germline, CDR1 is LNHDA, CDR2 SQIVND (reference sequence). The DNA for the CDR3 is TGTGCCAGTATCCCCAGGGGGCGCACAGATACGCAGTATTTT. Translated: CASIPRGRTDTQYF. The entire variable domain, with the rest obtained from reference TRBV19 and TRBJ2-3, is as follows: DGGITQSPKYLFRKEGQNVTLSCEQNLNHDAMYWYRQDPGQGLRLIYYSQIVNDFQKGDIAEGYSVSREKKESFPLTVTSAQKNPTAFYLCASIPRGRTDTQYFGPGTRLTVL.

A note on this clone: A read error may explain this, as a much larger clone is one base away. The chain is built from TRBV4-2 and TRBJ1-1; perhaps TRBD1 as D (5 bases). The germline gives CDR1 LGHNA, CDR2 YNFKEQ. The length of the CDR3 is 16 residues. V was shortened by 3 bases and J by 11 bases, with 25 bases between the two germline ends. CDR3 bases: TGTGCCAGCAGCCAGGGGGGGGGACGAGAGGGCGCAGAGGCTTTCTTT. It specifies CASSQGGGREGAEAFF.

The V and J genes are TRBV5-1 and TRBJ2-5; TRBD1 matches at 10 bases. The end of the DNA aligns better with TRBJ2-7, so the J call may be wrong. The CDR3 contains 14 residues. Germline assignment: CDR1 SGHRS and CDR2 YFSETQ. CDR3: CASAKTGGGYEQYF. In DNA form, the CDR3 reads TGCGCCAGCGCCAAGACAGGGGGCGGCTACGAGCAGTACTTC.

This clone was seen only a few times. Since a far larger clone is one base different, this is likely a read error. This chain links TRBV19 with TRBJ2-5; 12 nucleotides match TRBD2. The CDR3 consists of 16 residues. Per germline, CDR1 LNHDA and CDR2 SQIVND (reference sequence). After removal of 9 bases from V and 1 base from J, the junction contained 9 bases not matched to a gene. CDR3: CARSPGLAGSQETQYF. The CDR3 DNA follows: TGTGCCAGATCACCTGGACTAGCGGGGTCCCAAGAGACCCAGTACTTC.

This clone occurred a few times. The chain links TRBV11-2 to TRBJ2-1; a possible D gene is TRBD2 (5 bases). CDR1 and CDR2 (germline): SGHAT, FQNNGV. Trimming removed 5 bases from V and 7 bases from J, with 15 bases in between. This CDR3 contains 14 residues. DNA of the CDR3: TGTGCCAGCAGCCCCCGAGGGCCGGAGAATGAGCAGTTCTTC. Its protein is CASSPRGPENEQFF.

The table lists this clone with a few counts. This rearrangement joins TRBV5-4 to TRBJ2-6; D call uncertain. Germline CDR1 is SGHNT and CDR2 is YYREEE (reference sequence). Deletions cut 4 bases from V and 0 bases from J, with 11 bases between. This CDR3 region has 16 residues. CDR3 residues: CASSLVRSSGANVLTF. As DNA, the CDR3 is TGTGCCAGCAGCCTAGTTAGGAGCTCTGGGGCCAACGTCCTGACTTTC.

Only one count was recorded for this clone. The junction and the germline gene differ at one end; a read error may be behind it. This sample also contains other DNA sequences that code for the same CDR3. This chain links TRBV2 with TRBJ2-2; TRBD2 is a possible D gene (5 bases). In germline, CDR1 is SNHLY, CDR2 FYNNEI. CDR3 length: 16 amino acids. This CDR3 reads CASSEALPSITGELFF. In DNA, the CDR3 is TGCGCCAGCAGTGAAGCGCTTCCTAGCATCACCGGGGAGCTGTTTTTT.